This T cell receptor beta chain was documented in a study of tumor-infiltrating lymphocytes in primary liver carcinoma. Study at large: Recorded tumor stage was T1-T3 N0M0, with diameters of roughly 4 to 10 cm.

Per germline, CDR1 MNHEY and CDR2 SVGAGI. The length of the CDR3 is 15 residues. Starting material for RNA and DNA co-extraction consisted of about 17-30 mg of unsorted bulk tissue. Whichever tumor sample was examined, it had over 80% viable tumor cells. Study conclusions and caveats: Only about 7-25% of top clones were detected in each of the five tumor regions. In tumor-adjacent and tumor-blood pairs, overlap was lower than in tumor region pairs.

Comment on this clonotype: What it recognizes is unknown. Relative to the germline gene, one junction end is altered; a read error may explain this.

The input was about 490 ng total RNA; TCR beta cDNA was made from it with a constant-region primer. Three rounds of nested multiplex PCR with slightly modified ARM-PCR produced TCR beta libraries. Two initial PCR rounds of about 10 cycles each paired TRBV1-TRBV30 forward primers with a C-beta reverse primer. TCRdb reprocessed the multiplex PCR reads via MiXCR and lists one record per CDR3 protein. Here the sample spans about 100,000 distinct CDR3 sequences, more than 65% being singletons. The specimen was liver tumor tissue from sampling region 2. Subset reported: tumor region T2, inferior pole. This clonotype was sampled from a woman aged 55-69 years with primary liver carcinoma and hepatitis B virus infection. The chain uses TRBV6-5 and TRBJ2-7; perhaps TRBD2 as D (5 bases). In nucleotides, the CDR3 is TGTGCCAGCAGCGCAGCGGCGCGAGGGTACTACGAACAGTACTTC. Translating it yields CASSAAARGYYEQYF.